A single sample is the source of the 31 T cell receptor beta chains below, sequenced in a study of blood T cell repertoires in COVID-19. Sequencing used immunoSEQ multiplex PCR; TCRdb keeps in-frame clones, though not all of them. The repertoire holds 210,000 or so clones, with 84% as singletons. The sample taken for sequencing was peripheral blood. All receptors derive from a woman between 65 and 79 years old with active or convalescent COVID-19.

V is TRBV2 and J is TRBJ2-7; D is ambiguous. This CDR3 spans 14 amino acids. V was cut by 7 bases and J by 3 bases, with 16 bases left in between. Germline CDR1 reads SNHLY; CDR2 reads FYNNEI. The CDR3 loop reads CASKPQPDYYEQYF. Here the CDR3 DNA reads TGTGCCAGCAAGCCTCAACCTGATTACTACGAGCAGTACTTC.

This sequence joins TRBV5-1 and TRBJ2-7; D may be TRBD1 (6 bases). Trimming removed 4 bases from V and 4 bases from J, with 12 bases in between. Germline V gene sequence: CDR1 SGHRS, CDR2 YFSETQ. There are 13 residues in the CDR3. DNA of the CDR3: TGCGCCAGCAGCAAAACTCAGGGGTACGAGCAGTACTTC. Its protein product is CASSKTQGYEQYF.

The chain links TRBV5-4 to TRBJ2-2; 8 nucleotides match TRBD2. The V and J ends lost 0 bases and 0 bases, in that order; junction bases with no gene match: 7. The germline CDR1 and CDR2 sequences are SGHNT and YYREEE (reference sequence). This CDR3 has 18 amino acids. CDR3 bases: TGTGCCAGCAGCTTGGGACGGGAGGGCCCCGCGAACACCGGGGAGCTGTTTTTT. Translating it yields CASSLGREGPANTGELFF.

This clone was detected once. CDR3 protein: CASSLSGGIYGYTF. Here the CDR3 DNA reads TGTGCCAGCAGTTTATCAGGGGGGATCTATGGCTACACCTTC. J is TRBJ1-2 and V is TRBV28, with 7 positions matching TRBD1. Per germline, CDR1 MDHEN and CDR2 SYDVKM. The CDR3 runs to 14 residues. V lost 1 base, J lost 4 bases, and 3 bases stayed unmatched.

The CDR3 coding sequence is TGCGCCAGCAGCCAAGATGGGACAGCCGGAAACACCATATATTTT. It specifies CASSQDGTAGNTIYF. This chain uses TRBV4-1 with TRBJ1-3, with 7 bases that match TRBD1. The CDR3 has 15 amino acids. The germline gives CDR1 MGHRA, CDR2 YSYEKL. V gave up 0 bases and J gave up 4 bases; unmatched junction bases: 3.

The chain employs TRBV28 and TRBJ2-6, with D maybe TRBD1 (6 bases). V was shortened by 7 bases and J by 1 base, with 11 bases between the two germline ends. CDR1 and CDR2 from the germline V gene are MDHEN and SYDVKM. The CDR3 has 15 amino acids. The CDR3 sequence is CASNPRGSGANVLTF. DNA of the CDR3: TGTGCCAGCAACCCCAGGGGTTCTGGGGCCAACGTCCTGACTTTC. Drawing the rest from reference TRBV28 and TRBJ2-6, the complete variable domain is DVKVTQSSRYLVKRTGEKVFLECVQDMDHENMFWYRQDPGLGLRLIYFSYDVKMKEKGDIPEGYSVSREKKERFSLILESASTNQTSMYLCASNPRGSGANVLTFGAGSRLTVL.

This clone was picked up a small number of times. The V and J genes are TRBV7-2 and TRBJ2-5, with 8 bases that match TRBD1. This CDR3 contains 17 residues. V shed 5 bases, J shed 7 bases, and the junction held 18 bases outside the gene matches. The germline V gene encodes CDR1 SGHTA and CDR2 FQGNSA. This CDR3 is CASSPRAGQGSSGTQYF. Here the CDR3 DNA reads TGTGCCAGCAGCCCTAGAGCTGGACAGGGCTCTTCGGGGACCCAGTACTTC.

This clone appeared once. J is TRBJ2-1 and V is TRBV24-1, with 7 bases aligning to TRBD2. V lost 0 bases to trimming and J lost 2 bases; unmatched junction nucleotides: 3. The CDR3 is made up of 16 amino acids. CDR1 KGHDR and CDR2 SFDVKD come from the germline V gene. The CDR3, as DNA: TGTGCCACCAGTGATTTGAGGACTAGTCCCTACAATGAGCAGTTCTTC. Amino acids: CATSDLRTSPYNEQFF.

V and J are TRBV6-4 and TRBJ1-2; D possibly corresponds to TRBD1 (6 bases). CDR3 length: 13 residues. Per the germline V gene, CDR1 is MRHNA and CDR2 is SNTAGT. Between the trimmed V and J ends, which lost 0 bases and 8 bases, there was a span of 10 bases. The CDR3 DNA reads as TGTGCCAGCAGTGACTCAGGGGGTGAAGGCTACACCTTC. Translation gives CASSDSGGEGYTF.

The chain joins TRBV29-1 to TRBJ1-2; TRBD1 aligns across 9 bases. With 4 bases clipped from V and 11 bases from J, the junction kept 8 bases outside the gene matches. The CDR3 has 12 residues. Germline CDR1 SQVTM, CDR2 ANQGSEA. The CDR3 sequence: CSVVPGQGRYTF. CDR3 coding DNA: TGCAGCGTTGTCCCCGGACAGGGGAGGTACACCTTC.

The chain is built from TRBV18 and TRBJ1-1; 10 bases are shared with TRBD1. This CDR3 region has 14 residues. After removal of 3 bases from V and 3 bases from J, the junction contained 1 base not matched to a gene. Germline V lookup: CDR1 KGHSH, CDR2 LQKENI. The CDR3 here is CASSPGQGHTEAFF. The DNA for the CDR3 is TGTGCCAGCTCACCGGGACAGGGGCACACTGAAGCTTTCTTT. Based on the CDR3 plus reference TRBV18 and TRBJ1-1, the full variable domain is NAGVMQNPRHLVRRRGQEARLRCSPMKGHSHVYWYRQLPEEGLKFMVYLQKENIIDESGMPKERFSAEFPKEGPSILRIQQVVRGDSAAYFCASSPGQGHTEAFFGQGTRLTVV.

The genes are TRBV5-6 and TRBJ1-4; D ambiguous. Germline CDR1 SGHDT, CDR2 YYEEEE. V dropped 6 bases and J dropped 5 bases, with 11 bases sitting between them. The CDR3 consists of 13 residues. CDR3 amino acids: CASTLGRNEKLFF. In DNA, the CDR3 is TGTGCCAGCACCCTTGGGAGAAATGAAAAACTGTTTTTT. The full variable domain, rest sourced from reference TRBV5-6 and TRBJ1-4, is DAGVTQSPTHLIKTRGQQVTLRCSPKSGHDTVSWYQQALGQGPQFIFQYYEEEERQRGNFPDRFSGHQFPNYSSELNVNALLLGDSALYLCASTLGRNEKLFFGSGTQLSVL.

The gene calls are TRBV4-1 and TRBJ2-1; D is uncertain. The CDR3 contains 12 residues. The V end was cut by 4 bases, the J end by 8 bases, with 9 bases between. Germline CDR1 is MGHRA and CDR2 is YSYEKL. In DNA form, the CDR3 reads TGCGCCAGCAGCCTATCGCGAGATGAGCAGTTCTTC. This codes for CASSLSRDEQFF.

This clone has more than one count but fewer than ten. This CDR3 reads CASSFRLAGGSYNEQFF. The CDR3, as DNA: TGTGCCAGCAGTTTCCGACTAGCGGGAGGCTCCTACAATGAGCAGTTCTTC. The gene calls are TRBV6-2 or TRBV6-3 and TRBJ2-1, with 13 bases identical to TRBD2. The J segment lost 0 bases and the V segment lost 4 bases, leaving 3 bases of the junction unmatched. Germline CDR1 is MNHEY and CDR2 is SVGEGT. This CDR3 has 17 amino acids.

V and J are TRBV5-4 and TRBJ2-3; D remains ambiguous. V lost 4 bases, J lost 0 bases, and 12 bases lay in between. The germline V gene has CDR1 SGHNT and CDR2 YYREEE (reference sequence). The CDR3 loop spans 15 amino acids. As DNA, the CDR3 is TGTGCCAGCAGCCCTGTATCCACTAGCACAGATACGCAGTATTTT. Its translation: CASSPVSTSTDTQYF. The complete variable domain, with remaining parts taken from reference TRBV5-4 and TRBJ2-3, reads ETGVTQSPTHLIKTRGQQVTLRCSSQSGHNTVSWYQQALGQGPQFIFQYYREEENGRGNFPPRFSGLQFPNYSSELNVNALELDDSALYLCASSPVSTSTDTQYFGPGTRLTVL.

The V call is TRBV28, the J call TRBJ1-5; a possible D gene is TRBD1 (6 bases). Germline V gives CDR1 MDHEN, CDR2 SYDVKM. V was shortened by 6 bases and J by 4 bases, with 16 bases between the two germline ends. This CDR3 is 15 amino acids long. CDR3 in DNA: TGTGCCAGCAGGCCCAGGGGAAGGGGTAATCAGCCCCAGCATTTT. This sequence encodes CASRPRGRGNQPQHF.

In nucleotides, the CDR3 is TGTGCCAGCAGCTCCCGACGAGGAAAGCGAGAGGCCAATGAGCAGTTCTTC. This sequence encodes CASSSRRGKREANEQFF. This chain uses TRBV9 with TRBJ2-1; D gene unclear. This CDR3 comprises 17 residues. V was pared by 4 bases and J by 6 bases, with 23 bases between. Germline V gives CDR1 SGDLS, CDR2 YYNGEE. Complete variable domain (other parts from reference TRBV9 and TRBJ2-1): DSGVTQTPKHLITATGQRVTLRCSPRSGDLSVYWYQQSLDQGLQFLIQYYNGEERAKGNILERFSAQQFPDLHSELNLSSLELGDSALYFCASSSRRGKREANEQFFGPGTRLTVL.

The chain carries TRBV18 and TRBJ1-4; a possible D gene is TRBD1 (6 bases). The CDR3 runs to 14 residues. The V and J ends lost 6 bases and 5 bases respectively, with 13 bases between them. Germline V gene sequence: CDR1 KGHSH, CDR2 LQKENI. Here the CDR3 DNA reads TGTGCCAGCTCCTCGAGGACAGCAAATGAAAAACTGTTTTTT. It translates to CASSSRTANEKLFF.

This clone showed up just a few times. V gene TRBV19 combines with J gene TRBJ2-3, with D possibly matching TRBD2 (6 bases). The CDR3 length is 15 residues. Germline assignment: CDR1 LNHDA and CDR2 SQIVND (reference sequence). Trimming left V 3 bases short and J 3 bases short, with 13 bases between. The CDR3 here is CASSMFGRRTDTQYF. The DNA of the CDR3 is TGTGCCAGTAGTATGTTCGGGAGACGTACAGATACGCAGTATTTT. Variable domain in full (rest from reference TRBV19 and TRBJ2-3): DGGITQSPKYLFRKEGQNVTLSCEQNLNHDAMYWYRQDPGQGLRLIYYSQIVNDFQKGDIAEGYSVSREKKESFPLTVTSAQKNPTAFYLCASSMFGRRTDTQYFGPGTRLTVL.

J is TRBJ1-3 and V is TRBV5-1, with 7 bases that match TRBD1. The CDR3 loop spans 16 amino acids. Germline lookup yields CDR1 SGHRS and CDR2 YFSETQ. Losses at the gene ends were 4 bases for V and 0 bases for J; bases not matched to a gene: 7. The CDR3 DNA sequence: TGCGCCAGCAGCATGAGACAGGGATCCTCTGGAAACACCATATATTTT. This encodes CASSMRQGSSGNTIYF.

This chain connects TRBV5-1 to TRBJ2-5, with D uncertain. CDR1 is SGHRS, CDR2 YFSETQ, per germline. The V end lost 4 bases, the J end lost 0 bases, and 10 bases lay between the germline ends. The CDR3 covers 14 residues. CDR3 sequence reads: CASSLTEYQETQYF. The CDR3 coding sequence is TGCGCCAGCAGCCTGACGGAGTACCAAGAGACCCAGTACTTC.

The rearrangement joins TRBV5-1 to TRBJ2-1; D ambiguous. Germline V gene data show CDR1 as SGHRS and CDR2 as YFSETQ. Trimming took off 2 bases at V and 0 bases at J, with 6 bases between the two ends. The CDR3 has 14 amino acids. CDR3 DNA sequence: TGCGCCAGCAGCTTCGGCGGCTCCTACAATGAGCAGTTCTTC. The encoded protein is CASSFGGSYNEQFF.

This sequence joins TRBV6-5 and TRBJ1-3; D is unresolved. V dropped 7 bases and J dropped 11 bases, with 21 bases sitting between them. This CDR3 region has 14 residues. Germline V gene sequence: CDR1 MNHEY, CDR2 SVGAGI. As DNA, the CDR3 is TGTGCCAGCACATCGGGAGTCTCCGCATCGGCCATATATTTT. Translation gives CASTSGVSASAIYF.

V and J are TRBV19 and TRBJ2-5, with D perhaps matching TRBD2 (6 bases). The CDR3 has 15 residues. Germline V gene data show CDR1 as LNHDA and CDR2 as SQIVND (reference sequence). V lost 1 base and J 5 bases, leaving 14 bases between the germline ends. The CDR3 DNA follows: TGTGCCAGTAGTATAGTGGAGGGATCATGGGAGACCCAGTACTTC. This encodes CASSIVEGSWETQYF.

V usage is TRBV27 and J usage is TRBJ2-7; tentatively, D is TRBD2 (6 bases). Trimming took off 3 bases at V and 0 bases at J, with 9 bases between the two ends. The CDR3 loop spans 14 amino acids. The V gene's germline CDR1 is MNHEY and CDR2 SMNVEV (reference sequence). The CDR3 here is CASSLVGGSYEQYF. CDR3 in DNA: TGTGCCAGCAGTTTGGTGGGGGGCTCCTACGAGCAGTACTTC.

This chain links TRBV19 with TRBJ2-1; 7 nucleotides agree with TRBD2. In germline, CDR1 is LNHDA, CDR2 SQIVND (reference sequence). The CDR3 is 14 residues long. Losses at the gene ends were 5 bases for V and 6 bases for J; bases not matched to a gene: 7. The CDR3: CASSLGGRFNEQFF. CDR3 DNA sequence: TGTGCCAGTAGTCTGGGCGGGAGATTCAATGAGCAGTTCTTC. The whole variable domain, remainder taken from reference TRBV19 and TRBJ2-1, is DGGITQSPKYLFRKEGQNVTLSCEQNLNHDAMYWYRQDPGQGLRLIYYSQIVNDFQKGDIAEGYSVSREKKESFPLTVTSAQKNPTAFYLCASSLGGRFNEQFFGPGTRLTVL.

About this clone itself: The junction does not match germline at one end; this may be a read error. This chain links TRBV29-1 with TRBJ2-3; TRBD2 agrees at 7 bases. The CDR3 covers 16 residues. Germline V lookup: CDR1 SQVTM, CDR2 ANQGSEA. CDR3 nucleotides: TGCGGCGTACAACCCGGTACTCGAGGGAGGGTAGATACGCAGTATTTT. It translates to CGVQPGTRGRVDTQYF.

The chain couples TRBV28 to TRBJ1-5; 9 bases are shared with TRBD1. The CDR3 sequence is 17 residues long. Germline CDR1 MDHEN, CDR2 SYDVKM. The J segment lost 0 bases and the V segment lost 10 bases, leaving 13 bases of the junction unmatched. The CDR3: CATTGTGRGNSNQPQHF. The CDR3, as DNA: TGTGCCACCACCGGGACAGGGAGGGGGAATAGCAATCAGCCCCAGCATTTT.

The chain carries TRBV19 and TRBJ1-6; 11 bases line up with TRBD1. Germline V gene sequence: CDR1 LNHDA, CDR2 SQIVND (reference sequence). This CDR3 spans 15 amino acids. Germline trimming cut 7 bases from V and 10 bases from J; bases unmatched to any gene: 9. The CDR3 region has the DNA TGTGCCAGTAACTCTGGACAGGGGGCATTCTCACCCCTCCACTTT. This translates into CASNSGQGAFSPLHF.

This chain uses TRBV28 with TRBJ1-2; D is possibly TRBD1 (6 bases). Between the trimmed V and J ends, which lost 9 bases and 4 bases, there was a span of 18 bases. In germline, CDR1 is MDHEN, CDR2 SYDVKM. CDR3 length equals 14 residues. This CDR3 reads CASGPPGVTYGYTF. CDR3 nucleotides: TGTGCCAGTGGCCCCCCAGGGGTGACCTATGGCTACACCTTC.

The chain recombines TRBV19 with TRBJ1-5, with TRBD1 matching 7 bases. This CDR3 region has 16 residues. V lost 3 bases and J lost 3; bases outside the gene matches: 8. The germline CDR1 and CDR2 sequences are LNHDA and SQIVND (reference sequence). CDR3 sequence reads: CASSMGTAAINQPQHF. The CDR3 bases are TGTGCCAGTAGTATGGGGACAGCTGCGATCAATCAGCCCCAGCATTTT.